These 4 T cell receptor beta chains were sequenced from one sample in a study of response to subunit inactivated influenza vaccine. One entry per CDR3 protein results from TCRdb running MiXCR on the RT-PCR reads. The sample gives hundreds of thousands of distinct CDR3 sequences, roughly 9.8% of which show up once; less than 15% is in the top ten. Material: PBMCs from blood, obtained roughly 46 days after vaccination. All receptors derive from a man aged 50-59 years who received an inactivated influenza vaccine.

CDR3 sequence reads: CASSFPGGYSTDTQYF. The CDR3 nucleotides read TGCGCCAGCAGCTTCCCGGGGGGCTACTCCACAGATACGCAGTATTTT. V gene TRBV5-1 combines with J gene TRBJ2-3; tentative D call: TRBD2 (7 bases). Germline CDR1 and CDR2: SGHRS and YFSETQ. Trimming removed 2 bases from V and 2 bases from J, with 15 bases in between. The CDR3 totals 16 residues. The variable domain in full, completed from reference TRBV5-1 and TRBJ2-3, reads KAGVTQTPRYLIKTRGQQVTLSCSPISGHRSVSWYQQTPGQGLQFLFEYFSETQRNKGNFPGRFSGRQFSNSRSEMNVSTLELGDSALYLCASSFPGGYSTDTQYFGPGTRLTVL.

The rearrangement joins TRBV7-9 to TRBJ2-3, with 10 bases identical to TRBD2. The J segment lost 2 bases and the V segment lost 11 bases, leaving 7 bases of the junction unmatched. The CDR3 is 14 residues long. Looked up from germline, CDR1 is SEHNR and CDR2 is FQNEAQ (reference sequence). CDR3: CAQGSGGATDTQYF. The CDR3, as DNA: TGTGCCCAAGGAAGCGGGGGGGCCACAGATACGCAGTATTTT.

This sequence joins TRBV9 and TRBJ2-2; tentatively, D is TRBD1 (6 bases). The CDR3 extends over 13 amino acids. The V end was cut by 3 bases, the J end by 9 bases, with 12 bases between. Germline V lookup: CDR1 SGDLS, CDR2 YYNGEE. CDR3 sequence (DNA): TGTGCCAGCAGCGCCGGGACATCAAGGGAGCTGTTTTTT. It translates to CASSAGTSRELFF.

This chain connects TRBV18 to TRBJ2-2, with D hard to call. The CDR3 runs to 16 residues. Looked up from germline, CDR1 is KGHSH and CDR2 is LQKENI. The germline V and J ends were trimmed by 0 bases and 4 bases, with 12 bases remaining between them. This CDR3 reads CASSPPSGVSTGELFF. As DNA, the CDR3 is TGTGCCAGCTCACCACCGTCTGGGGTGTCCACCGGGGAGCTGTTTTTT.